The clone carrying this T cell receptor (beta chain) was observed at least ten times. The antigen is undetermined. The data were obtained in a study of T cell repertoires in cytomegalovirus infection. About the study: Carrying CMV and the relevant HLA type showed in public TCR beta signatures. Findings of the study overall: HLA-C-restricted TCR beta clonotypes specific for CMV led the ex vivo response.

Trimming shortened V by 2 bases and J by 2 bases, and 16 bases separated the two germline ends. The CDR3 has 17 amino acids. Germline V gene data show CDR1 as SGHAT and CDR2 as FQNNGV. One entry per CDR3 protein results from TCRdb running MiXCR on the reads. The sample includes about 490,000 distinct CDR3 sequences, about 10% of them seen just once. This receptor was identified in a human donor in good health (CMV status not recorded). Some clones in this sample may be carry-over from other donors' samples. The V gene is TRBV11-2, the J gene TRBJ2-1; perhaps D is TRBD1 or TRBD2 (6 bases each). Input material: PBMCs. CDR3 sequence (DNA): TGTGCCAGCAGCTTAAGGGGGGCGACTAACACCTACAATGAGCAGTTCTTC. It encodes CASSLRGATNTYNEQFF.